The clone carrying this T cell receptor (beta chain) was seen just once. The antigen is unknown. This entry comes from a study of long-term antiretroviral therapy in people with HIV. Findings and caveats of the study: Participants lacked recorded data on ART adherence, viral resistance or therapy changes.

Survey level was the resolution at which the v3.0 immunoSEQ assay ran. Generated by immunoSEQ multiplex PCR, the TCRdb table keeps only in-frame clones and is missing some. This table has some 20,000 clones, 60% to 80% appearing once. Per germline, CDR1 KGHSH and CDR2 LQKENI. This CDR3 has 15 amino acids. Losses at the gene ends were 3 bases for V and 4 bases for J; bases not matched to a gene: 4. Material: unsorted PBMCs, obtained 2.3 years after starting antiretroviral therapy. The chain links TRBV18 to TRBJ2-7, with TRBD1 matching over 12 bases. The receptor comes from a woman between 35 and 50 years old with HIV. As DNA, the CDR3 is TGTGCCAGCTCACCGGGACAGGGGGCTTTATACGAGCAGTACTTC. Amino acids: CASSPGQGALYEQYF.